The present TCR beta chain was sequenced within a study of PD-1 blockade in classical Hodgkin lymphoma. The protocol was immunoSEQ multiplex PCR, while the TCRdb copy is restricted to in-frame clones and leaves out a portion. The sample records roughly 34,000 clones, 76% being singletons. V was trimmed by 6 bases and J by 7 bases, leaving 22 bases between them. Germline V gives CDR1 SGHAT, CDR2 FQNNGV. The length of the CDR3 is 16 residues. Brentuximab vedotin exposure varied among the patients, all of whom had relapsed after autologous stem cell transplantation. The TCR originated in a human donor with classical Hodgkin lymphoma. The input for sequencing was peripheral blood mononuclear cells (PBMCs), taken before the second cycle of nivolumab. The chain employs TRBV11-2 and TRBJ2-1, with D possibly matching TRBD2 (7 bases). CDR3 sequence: CASSLGGGRDLNEQFF. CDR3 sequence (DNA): TGTGCCAGCAGTCTAGGGGGGGGCAGGGACCTTAATGAGCAGTTCTTC.